This T cell receptor (beta chain) is drawn from a study of blood T cell repertoires in COVID-19. Across the study: Some COVID-19 samples were acute and others convalescent; all came from the United States, Italy and Spain.

Per germline, CDR1 MNHEY and CDR2 SMNVEV (reference sequence). This CDR3 spans 12 amino acids. V dropped 5 bases and J dropped 2; count of bases not matched to a gene: 0. The authors' processing: Estimation of nucleated cell counts was performed using reference gene primer amplification. The table came from immunoSEQ multiplex PCR; TCRdb's copy has only in-frame clones and leaves some out. The V and J calls and clone size are taken from that table; D and trimming were inferred from the DNA. The table records around 280,000 clones, around 86% of them present only once. The sequence came from a woman aged 30 to 39 who had recovered from COVID-19. The chain carries TRBV27 and TRBJ2-7; 7 positions match TRBD2. Input material: peripheral blood. The DNA of the CDR3 is TGTGCCAGCAGTAGCGGGGCCTACGAGCAGTACTTC. Amino acids: CASSSGAYEQYF.